Each of the 29 T cell receptor beta chains below was sequenced from the same sample in a study of CD8+ T cells in alopecia areata. Extraction and reverse transcription of RNA yielded cDNA as the sequencing template. Generated by immunoSEQ multiplex PCR, the TCRdb table keeps only in-frame clones and is missing some. This sample has roughly 250,000 clones; roughly two thirds occur once, and the top ten carry under 1.5%. Sequenced here: CD4+ T cells sorted from blood, sampled at week 0. The receptor source for this set is a human donor with alopecia areata.

The V gene is TRBV2, the J gene TRBJ1-5, with no clear D. Germline values: CDR1 SNHLY, CDR2 FYNNEI. V was cut by 6 bases and J by 0 bases, with 12 bases left in between. The CDR3 contains 15 residues. CDR3 residues: CASSAEMISNQPQHF. The CDR3 DNA follows: TGTGCCAGCAGCGCCGAGATGATTAGCAATCAGCCCCAGCATTTT.

The chain carries TRBV9 and TRBJ1-3; no firm D call. In germline, CDR1 is SGDLS, CDR2 YYNGEE. The CDR3 totals 14 residues. Trimming shortened V by 0 bases and J by 4 bases, and 8 bases separated the two germline ends. The CDR3 spells CASSVDLVGNTIYF. DNA for the CDR3: TGTGCCAGCAGCGTAGATTTGGTGGGAAACACCATATATTTT.

This clone was recorded a few times. The chain has TRBV29-1 and TRBJ1-2, with unresolved D. The V gene lost 7 bases and the J gene lost 0 bases, with 9 bases spanning the gap. Per the germline V gene, CDR1 is SQVTM and CDR2 is ANQGSEA. The CDR3 has 12 amino acids. This CDR3 is CSARGANYGYTF. CDR3 nucleotide sequence: TGCAGCGCCCGGGGAGCTAACTATGGCTACACCTTC.

The table lists this clone with a few counts. The V and J genes are TRBV30 and TRBJ2-7; 8 bases align to TRBD1. CDR3 length: 13 residues. In germline, CDR1 is GTSNPN, CDR2 SVGIG (reference sequence). The V segment lost 5 bases and the J segment 9 bases; nucleotides outside the gene matches: 12. CDR3 in DNA: TGTGCCTGGGACAGGGGTCTTAGAGTGGGGCAGTACTTC. It codes for CAWDRGLRVGQYF.

The V and J genes are TRBV29-1 and TRBJ1-2; a possible D gene is TRBD1 (5 bases). This CDR3 is 13 amino acids long. Per germline, CDR1 SQVTM and CDR2 ANQGSEA. V lost 6 bases and J 4 bases, leaving 15 bases between the germline ends. CDR3 DNA sequence: TGCAGCGTCGGAAACAGGCAGTTCTATGGCTACACCTTC. Its translation: CSVGNRQFYGYTF.

The chain has TRBV25-1 and TRBJ1-1; the D gene is possibly TRBD1 (5 bases). The CDR3 covers 15 residues. The germline V and J ends were trimmed by 1 base and 4 bases, with 13 bases remaining between them. Germline CDR1 MGHDK, CDR2 SYGVNS. In DNA, the CDR3 is TGTGCCAGCAGTGAATCTTTAGGGGAGAGCACTGAAGCTTTCTTT. It encodes CASSESLGESTEAFF. The full variable domain, with the rest looked up from reference TRBV25-1 and TRBJ1-1, is EADIYQTPRYLVIGTGKKITLECSQTMGHDKMYWYQQDPGMELHLIHYSYGVNSTEKGDLSSESTVSRIRTEHFPLTLESARPSHTSQYLCASSESLGESTEAFFGQGTRLTVV.

This clone turned up a few times. The genes are TRBV5-1 and TRBJ2-1; D may be TRBD1 (6 bases). Trimming pared 1 base from V and 5 bases from J, leaving 10 bases between. CDR3 length equals 14 residues. Germline V gives CDR1 SGHRS, CDR2 YFSETQ. CDR3 bases: TGCGCCAGCAGCTTGACAGGGACGAACAATGAGCAGTTCTTC. Translating it yields CASSLTGTNNEQFF.

In the case of this clone: The same CDR3 arises from other DNA sequences in this sample as well. The chain carries TRBV7-2 and TRBJ2-5, with 11 bases aligning to TRBD2. J was trimmed by 2 bases and V by 1 base; bases with no gene match: 3. The length of the CDR3 is 16 residues. Per germline, CDR1 SGHTA and CDR2 FQGNSA. The CDR3 DNA is TGTGCCAGCAGCTTAGGAGCTAGCGGGGGGCAAGAGACCCAGTACTTC. It is translated as CASSLGASGGQETQYF. Based on the CDR3 plus reference TRBV7-2 and TRBJ2-5, the full variable domain is GAGVSQSPSNKVTEKGKDVELRCDPISGHTALYWYRQSLGQGLEFLIYFQGNSAPDKSGLPSDRFSAERTGGSVSTLTIQRTQQEDSAVYLCASSLGASGGQETQYFGPGTRLLVL.

V is TRBV9 and J is TRBJ2-7; 7 bases are shared with TRBD2. From germline, CDR1 is SGDLS and CDR2 YYNGEE. The CDR3 totals 14 residues. V shed 3 bases, J shed 2 bases, and the junction held 5 bases outside the gene matches. The CDR3, as DNA: TGTGCCAGCAGCGCCGGGACTACTCCCTACGAGCAGTACTTC. Amino acid sequence: CASSAGTTPYEQYF. Drawing the rest from reference TRBV9 and TRBJ2-7, the complete variable domain is DSGVTQTPKHLITATGQRVTLRCSPRSGDLSVYWYQQSLDQGLQFLIQYYNGEERAKGNILERFSAQQFPDLHSELNLSSLELGDSALYFCASSAGTTPYEQYFGPGTRLTVT.

The V gene is TRBV7-3, the J gene TRBJ1-1, with D perhaps matching TRBD1 (5 bases). The CDR3 totals 13 residues. With 2 bases removed from V and 1 base from J, the gap between germline ends came to 5 bases. Per the germline V gene, CDR1 is SGHTA and CDR2 is FQGTGA. In nucleotides, the CDR3 is TGTGCCAGCAGCTTACAGGGGAACACTGAAGCTTTCTTT. Its protein is CASSLQGNTEAFF.

There are a few counts of this clone. V gene TRBV19 combines with J gene TRBJ1-5; maybe TRBD1 (6 bases). V gave up 7 bases and J gave up 1 base, with 14 bases separating them. Germline loops: CDR1 LNHDA, CDR2 SQIVND (reference sequence). The CDR3 runs to 15 residues. Here the CDR3 reads CASTSQGNSNQPQHF. In DNA, the CDR3 is TGTGCCAGTACCTCGCAGGGGAACAGCAATCAGCCCCAGCATTTT.

This chain connects TRBV30 to TRBJ2-7, with D possibly being TRBD1 (6 bases). The V and J ends lost 1 base and 3 bases respectively, with 13 bases between them. Germline values: CDR1 GTSNPN, CDR2 SVGIG (reference sequence). The CDR3 runs 14 residues. CDR3 nucleotides: TGTGCCTGGAGTGCTGGACAGCCGGTCTACGAGCAGTACTTC. Amino acids: CAWSAGQPVYEQYF.

The chain joins TRBV20-1 to TRBJ2-7, with TRBD2 as a possible D gene (5 bases). This CDR3 contains 11 residues. V lost 6 bases, J lost 3 bases, and 9 bases lay in between. The germline V gene encodes CDR1 DFQATT and CDR2 SNEGSKA (reference sequence). In DNA form, the CDR3 reads TGCAGTGCCGTACTAGTCTACGAGCAGTACTTC. This encodes CSAVLVYEQYF.

This rearrangement joins TRBV29-1 to TRBJ2-6; unclear D gene. Trimming took 2 bases from V and 2 from J, leaving 13 bases between them. Germline-derived CDR1 and CDR2 are SQVTM and ANQGSEA. This CDR3 has 16 residues. CDR3: CSVEMLKGPGANVLTF. The CDR3, as DNA: TGCAGCGTTGAAATGTTAAAAGGACCTGGGGCCAACGTCCTGACTTTC.

V gene TRBV7-2 combines with J gene TRBJ2-3; a possible D gene is TRBD2 (7 bases). Germline CDR1 and CDR2: SGHTA and FQGNSA. This CDR3 region has 16 residues. Trimming pared 6 bases from V and 2 bases from J, leaving 18 bases between. The CDR3 DNA reads TGTGCCAGCAGTCTAAAGGCGGGGGCCAACACAGATACGCAGTATTTT. This sequence encodes CASSLKAGANTDTQYF.

Note on this clone: In the same sample, other DNA sequences code for this CDR3. This chain connects TRBV29-1 to TRBJ1-1; D gene uncertain. This CDR3 has 12 amino acids. Germline V gene sequence: CDR1 SQVTM, CDR2 ANQGSEA. V was trimmed by 5 bases and J by 0 bases, leaving 7 bases between them. The CDR3 here is CSVQGMNTEAFF. The DNA of the CDR3 is TGCAGCGTTCAAGGAATGAACACTGAAGCTTTCTTT. Using reference TRBV29-1 and TRBJ1-1 for the parts outside the CDR3, the full variable domain is SAVISQKPSRDICQRGTSLTIQCQVDSQVTMMFWYRQQPGQSLTLIATANQGSEATYESGFVIDKFPISRPNLTFSTLTVSNMSPEDSSIYLCSVQGMNTEAFFGQGTRLTVV.

The chain couples TRBV20-1 to TRBJ2-1, with D unresolved. Per germline, CDR1 DFQATT and CDR2 SNEGSKA (reference sequence). CDR3 size: 11 residues. V was clipped by 1 base and J by 7 bases, with 5 bases between them. This chain's CDR3 is CSARVGNEQFF. DNA for the CDR3: TGCAGTGCTAGAGTCGGGAATGAGCAGTTCTTC.

This chain joins TRBV6-5 and TRBJ2-7, with unresolved D. Germline loops: CDR1 MNHEY, CDR2 SVGAGI. The CDR3 is 15 amino acids. V was trimmed by 6 bases and J by 2 bases, leaving 17 bases between them. The CDR3 loop reads CASSRLGPHAYEQYF. DNA of the CDR3: TGTGCCAGCAGCAGACTGGGCCCCCACGCCTACGAGCAGTACTTC.

This clone was detected many times. The CDR3 nucleotides read TGCAGCGTTGGAAAGGGAGGAACTGAAGCTTTCTTT. Protein: CSVGKGGTEAFF. The chain employs TRBV29-1 and TRBJ1-1, with D unresolved. This CDR3 spans 12 amino acids. Per the germline V gene, CDR1 is SQVTM and CDR2 is ANQGSEA. V dropped 4 bases and J dropped 5 bases, with 11 bases sitting between them.

The rearrangement links TRBV5-6 to TRBJ2-1; D uncertain. Trimming removed 0 bases from V and 5 bases from J, with 9 bases in between. The CDR3 loop spans 14 amino acids. The germline V gene has CDR1 SGHDT and CDR2 YYEEEE. CDR3 nucleotides: TGTGCCAGCAGCTTGGACTGGGGAAACAATGAGCAGTTCTTC. Translating gives CASSLDWGNNEQFF.

The sample holds a few counts of this clone. The V and J genes are TRBV7-2 and TRBJ2-2; 7 nucleotides match TRBD1. J was trimmed by 4 bases and V by 7 bases; bases with no gene match: 12. This CDR3 is 16 amino acids long. Germline CDR1 reads SGHTA; CDR2 reads FQGNSA. As DNA, the CDR3 is TGTGCCAGCACCCCCTATGCGAGGGGGCGCACCGGGGAGCTGTTTTTT. Translated, it gives CASTPYARGRTGELFF.

This clone was seen a handful of times. The J gene is TRBJ2-3, the V gene TRBV29-1; D is uncertain. CDR1 and CDR2 from the germline V gene are SQVTM and ANQGSEA. The V end lost 3 bases, the J end lost 4 bases, and 8 bases lay between the germline ends. The CDR3 has 12 residues. CDR3 bases: TGCAGCGTTGATCGCGCGGCAGATACGCAGTATTTT. Translation: CSVDRAADTQYF.

This chain joins TRBV2 and TRBJ1-2, with TRBD1 as a possible D gene (6 bases). The CDR3 covers 12 residues. V was trimmed by 7 bases and J by 7 bases, leaving 13 bases between them. The V gene's germline CDR1 is SNHLY and CDR2 FYNNEI. The CDR3 nucleotides read TGTGCCAGCATACCACAGGGTGGTGGCTACACCTTC. Protein product: CASIPQGGGYTF.

The chain combines TRBV5-4 with TRBJ2-5, with D unresolved. V dropped 2 bases and J dropped 2 bases, with 7 bases sitting between them. The CDR3 is 13 amino acids. CDR1 SGHNT and CDR2 YYREEE come from the germline V gene (reference sequence). CDR3 sequence reads: CASSFKYQETQYF. DNA of the CDR3: TGTGCCAGCAGCTTTAAGTATCAAGAGACCCAGTACTTC.

To note about this clone: The sample contains more than one DNA sequence encoding this CDR3. The chain joins TRBV29-1 to TRBJ2-3; no reliable D call. There are 12 residues in the CDR3. Germline V lookup: CDR1 SQVTM, CDR2 ANQGSEA. Trimming left V 0 bases short and J 5 bases short, with 6 bases between. This CDR3 reads CSVEDLRDTQYF. The CDR3, as DNA: TGCAGCGTTGAAGATCTGAGAGATACGCAGTATTTT.

This clone turned up a few times. This chain uses TRBV4-1 with TRBJ2-7, with no clear D. Germline assignment: CDR1 MGHRA and CDR2 YSYEKL. Trimming pared 1 base from V and 3 bases from J, leaving 10 bases between. This CDR3 spans 14 amino acids. DNA of the CDR3: TGCGCCAGCAGCCAAGGGGCGAGCTTCTACGAGCAGTACTTC. It yields the protein CASSQGASFYEQYF.

This clone appeared a few times. At one of its ends the junction is not consistent with the germline gene, which may arise from a read error. This sequence joins TRBV29-1 and TRBJ2-7; tentatively, D is TRBD1 (6 bases). Germline V gene sequence: CDR1 SQVTM, CDR2 ANQGSEA. The CDR3 spans 12 residues. The CDR3 coding sequence is TGCAGCGTCGGACAGTTCTCCCACGAGCAGTACTTC. The encoded protein is CSVGQFSHEQYF.

The genes are TRBV13 and TRBJ2-5; D is uncertain. The ends were cut back, 5 bases at V and 5 bases at J, with 12 bases in the middle. The germline CDR1 and CDR2 sequences are PRHDT and FYEKMQ (reference sequence). CDR3 length: 13 amino acids. The CDR3 DNA reads as TGTGCCAGCAGCCCTACCCTGGCGGAGACCCAGTACTTC. Its protein product is CASSPTLAETQYF.

V gene TRBV4-3 combines with J gene TRBJ2-1; D unresolved. V was trimmed by 0 bases and J by 4 bases, leaving 7 bases between them. This CDR3 has 14 residues. Germline CDR1 reads LGHNA; CDR2 reads YSLEER. The CDR3 reads CASSQEKLYNEQFF. The DNA of the CDR3 is TGCGCCAGCAGCCAAGAGAAATTATACAATGAGCAGTTCTTC.